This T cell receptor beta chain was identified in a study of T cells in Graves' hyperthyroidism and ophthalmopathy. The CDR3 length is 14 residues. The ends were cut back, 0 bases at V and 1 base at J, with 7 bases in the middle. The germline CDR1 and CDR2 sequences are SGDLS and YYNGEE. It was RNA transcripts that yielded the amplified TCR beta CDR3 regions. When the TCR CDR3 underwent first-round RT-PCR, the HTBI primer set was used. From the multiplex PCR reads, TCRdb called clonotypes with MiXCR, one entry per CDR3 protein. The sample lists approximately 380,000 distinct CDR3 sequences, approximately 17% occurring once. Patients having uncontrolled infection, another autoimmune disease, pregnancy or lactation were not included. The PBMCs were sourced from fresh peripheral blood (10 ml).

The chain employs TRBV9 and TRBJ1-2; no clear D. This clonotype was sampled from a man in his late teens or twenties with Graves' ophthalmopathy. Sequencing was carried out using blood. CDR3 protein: CASSVESVNYGYTF. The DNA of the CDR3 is TGTGCCAGCAGCGTAGAGTCTGTTAACTATGGCTACACCTTC. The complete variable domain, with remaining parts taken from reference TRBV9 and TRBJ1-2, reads DSGVTQTPKHLITATGQRVTLRCSPRSGDLSVYWYQQSLDQGLQFLIQYYNGEERAKGNILERFSAQQFPDLHSELNLSSLELGDSALYFCASSVESVNYGYTFGSGTRLTVV.